These 28 T cell receptor beta chains were sequenced from one sample in a study of chemoradiotherapy in HPV16-positive cancers. Clones were read by immunoSEQ multiplex PCR, and TCRdb kept only the in-frame ones, dropping some. The sample includes approximately 12,000 clones, around 72% of them seen just once. Sampling was conducted from a patient who underwent chemoradiotherapy. Receptors originate from a human donor with HPV-associated anogenital cancer.

This chain uses TRBV28 with TRBJ2-6; maybe TRBD2 (5 bases). CDR1 is MDHEN, CDR2 SYDVKM, per germline. CDR3 length: 15 residues. V lost 5 bases, J lost 0 bases, and 8 bases lay in between. CDR3 in DNA: TGTGCCAGCAGTCCGGGAATCTCTGGGGCCAACGTCCTGACTTTC. This gives the protein CASSPGISGANVLTF.

The chain links TRBV7-3 to TRBJ1-1; D gene ambiguous. Germline V lookup: CDR1 SGHTA, CDR2 FQGTGA. Trimming left V 8 bases short and J 1 base short, with 8 bases between. The CDR3 spans 12 residues. Here the CDR3 reads CASGLPNTEAFF. The CDR3 coding sequence is TGTGCCAGCGGGCTCCCGAACACTGAAGCTTTCTTT.

This clone is medium-sized (0.01 to 0.1%) within its sample. The V call is TRBV19, the J call TRBJ1-5; D is ambiguous. This CDR3 spans 15 amino acids. CDR1 and CDR2 from the germline V gene are LNHDA and SQIVND (reference sequence). V was clipped by 3 bases and J by 5 bases, with 14 bases between them. CDR3 bases: TGTGCCAGTAGTATTAAAGGTGGGCTCTATCAGCCCCAGCATTTT. Encoded protein: CASSIKGGLYQPQHF.

This clone was found once. The rearrangement links TRBV9 to TRBJ2-1, with TRBD2 matching over 10 bases. Germline lookup yields CDR1 SGDLS and CDR2 YYNGEE. V lost 1 base to trimming and J lost 5 bases; unmatched junction nucleotides: 6. CDR3 length: 16 amino acids. This CDR3 is CASSVLKAGGDNEQFF. Here the CDR3 DNA reads TGTGCCAGCAGCGTATTAAAAGCGGGAGGGGACAATGAGCAGTTCTTC.

The V gene is TRBV19, the J gene TRBJ1-2, with TRBD1 identical over 7 bases. The CDR3 loop spans 16 amino acids. CDR1 and CDR2 from the germline V gene are LNHDA and SQIVND (reference sequence). Unmatched junction bases numbered 13, after V lost 4 bases and J lost 5 bases. CDR3 amino acids: CASSTRSGGGKYGYTF. The CDR3 nucleotides read TGTGCCAGTAGTACCCGTTCGGGAGGGGGCAAGTATGGCTACACCTTC.

The V call is TRBV28, the J call TRBJ1-3; D call uncertain. This CDR3 spans 15 amino acids. V lost 6 bases to trimming and J lost 4 bases, with 16 bases between them. Germline V CDR1 and CDR2: MDHEN, SYDVKM. CDR3 protein: CASRFSGARGNTIYF. CDR3 nucleotide sequence: TGTGCCAGCAGATTCTCTGGTGCAAGGGGAAACACCATATATTTT. Filled out from reference TRBV28 and TRBJ1-3, the complete variable domain reads DVKVTQSSRYLVKRTGEKVFLECVQDMDHENMFWYRQDPGLGLRLIYFSYDVKMKEKGDIPEGYSVSREKKERFSLILESASTNQTSMYLCASRFSGARGNTIYFGEGSWLTVV.

J is TRBJ1-3 and V is TRBV5-1; D is perhaps TRBD1 (5 bases). Deletions cut 3 bases from V and 0 bases from J, with 13 bases between. This CDR3 is built from 16 residues. Germline V gene sequence: CDR1 SGHRS, CDR2 YFSETQ. CDR3 DNA: TGCGCCAGCAGCTCCGCCGGGACCAGCTCTGGAAACACCATATATTTT. Protein product: CASSSAGTSSGNTIYF.

The V and J genes are TRBV11-2 and TRBJ1-2; possibly TRBD1 for D (6 bases). Germline assignment: CDR1 SGHAT and CDR2 FQNNGV. The ends were cut back, 1 base at V and 4 bases at J, with 10 bases in the middle. The CDR3 has 14 residues. CDR3 sequence: CASSLVGTSYGYTF. CDR3 DNA sequence: TGTGCCAGCAGCTTAGTTGGGACATCCTATGGCTACACCTTC.

This clone was found a few times. The V and J genes are TRBV11-2 and TRBJ1-1, with a possible D match to TRBD1 (6 bases). The CDR3 runs to 14 residues. V lost 5 bases and J 6 bases, leaving 16 bases between the germline ends. Looked up from germline, CDR1 is SGHAT and CDR2 is FQNNGV. The CDR3 DNA reads TGTGCCAGCAGCCAACCCCCGGGGGCTTCTGAAGCTTTCTTT. Translated, it gives CASSQPPGASEAFF.

J is TRBJ2-5 and V is TRBV5-4; D may be TRBD1 (7 bases). Germline V gives CDR1 SGHNT, CDR2 YYREEE (reference sequence). This CDR3 has 15 residues. V lost 4 bases and J lost 4, with 17 bases in between. The CDR3: CASSPTGNGGETQYF. The DNA for the CDR3 is TGTGCCAGCAGCCCGACAGGGAACGGGGGAGAGACCCAGTACTTC.

V and J are TRBV7-6 and TRBJ2-5, with TRBD2 matching 7 bases. V lost 3 bases, J lost 4 bases, and 8 bases stayed unmatched. The CDR3 consists of 15 residues. CDR1 SGHVS and CDR2 FNYEAQ come from the germline V gene. The CDR3 region is CASSLNYGGRETQYF. In DNA, the CDR3 is TGTGCCAGCAGCTTGAATTACGGCGGGAGAGAGACCCAGTACTTC.

The table lists this clone with a few counts. V gene TRBV28 combines with J gene TRBJ1-3; 8 nucleotides agree with TRBD1. Germline V gene data show CDR1 as MDHEN and CDR2 as SYDVKM. CDR3 length: 17 residues. Trimming took 8 bases from V and 2 from J; bases not matched to a gene: 14. CDR3 nucleotide sequence: TGTGCCAGCGCCACGTACGGGACAGGCTCCCCTGGAAACACCATATATTTT. Translated: CASATYGTGSPGNTIYF. The full variable domain, completed using reference TRBV28 and TRBJ1-3, is DVKVTQSSRYLVKRTGEKVFLECVQDMDHENMFWYRQDPGLGLRLIYFSYDVKMKEKGDIPEGYSVSREKKERFSLILESASTNQTSMYLCASATYGTGSPGNTIYFGEGSWLTVV.

The chain has TRBV9 and TRBJ2-7; D is tentatively TRBD1 or TRBD2 (5 bases each). V was clipped by 3 bases and J by 0 bases, with 13 bases between them. The germline V gene has CDR1 SGDLS and CDR2 YYNGEE. The CDR3 is 15 amino acids. CDR3 protein: CASSAGTQSSYEQYF. CDR3 in DNA: TGTGCCAGCAGCGCCGGGACGCAGAGCTCCTACGAGCAGTACTTC. The full variable domain, in which reference TRBV9 and TRBJ2-7 provide the parts outside the CDR3, is DSGVTQTPKHLITATGQRVTLRCSPRSGDLSVYWYQQSLDQGLQFLIQYYNGEERAKGNILERFSAQQFPDLHSELNLSSLELGDSALYFCASSAGTQSSYEQYFGPGTRLTVT.

This rearrangement joins TRBV18 to TRBJ2-2, with TRBD1 matching over 8 bases. The V gene's germline CDR1 is KGHSH and CDR2 LQKENI. This CDR3 spans 15 amino acids. Germline trimming cut 3 bases from V and 5 bases from J; bases unmatched to any gene: 5. The DNA for the CDR3 is TGTGCCAGCTCACCTGGGACAGGCGCAACCGGGGAGCTGTTTTTT. Encoded protein: CASSPGTGATGELFF.

This clone has only a few counts. The chain couples TRBV4-1 to TRBJ1-2; the match to TRBD1 covers 8 bases. From germline, CDR1 is MGHRA and CDR2 YSYEKL. J lost 4 bases, V lost 1 base, and 2 bases had no gene match. The CDR3 length is 14 residues. The CDR3 here is CASSQGGQVYGYTF. CDR3 in DNA: TGCGCCAGCAGCCAAGGGGGACAGGTCTATGGCTACACCTTC.

This clone was observed a handful of times. The genes are TRBV19 and TRBJ1-2; perhaps TRBD1 as D (6 bases). Germline V lookup: CDR1 LNHDA, CDR2 SQIVND (reference sequence). The length of the CDR3 is 15 residues. Trimming left V 5 bases short and J 4 bases short, with 17 bases between. The CDR3 nucleotides read TGTGCCAGTAGTTTGGTTGGAGGGGGATTCTATGGCTACACCTTC. Its translation: CASSLVGGGFYGYTF.

The rearrangement joins TRBV6-5 to TRBJ2-3, with D unclear. This CDR3 spans 13 amino acids. Trimming shortened V by 0 bases and J by 4 bases, and 5 bases separated the two germline ends. CDR1 and CDR2 (germline): MNHEY, SVGAGI. CDR3 coding DNA: TGTGCCAGCAGTTACTCGCCGTCAGATACGCAGTATTTT. Encoded protein: CASSYSPSDTQYF.

The chain is built from TRBV19 and TRBJ2-7; 7 bases agree with TRBD2. Per the germline V gene, CDR1 is LNHDA and CDR2 is SQIVND (reference sequence). The CDR3 length is 15 residues. V trimming: 4 bases; J trimming: 2 bases; junction bases outside the gene matches: 8. The CDR3 is CASSTVAGETYEQYF. DNA of the CDR3: TGTGCCAGTAGTACCGTAGCGGGTGAGACCTACGAGCAGTACTTC.

The V call is TRBV2, the J call TRBJ1-4; the D is unclear. Germline V CDR1 and CDR2: SNHLY, FYNNEI. V was trimmed by 8 bases and J by 8 bases, leaving 9 bases between them. This CDR3 is built from 11 residues. CDR3 amino acids: CASSLEEKLFF. DNA of the CDR3: TGTGCCAGCTCGCTAGAGGAAAAACTGTTTTTT. Based on the CDR3 plus reference TRBV2 and TRBJ1-4, the full variable domain is EPEVTQTPSHQVTQMGQEVILRCVPISNHLYFYWYRQILGQKVEFLVSFYNNEISEKSEIFDDQFSVERPDGSNFTLKIRSTKLEDSAMYFCASSLEEKLFFGSGTQLSVL.

A single count supports this clone. V usage is TRBV11-2 and J usage is TRBJ2-7; TRBD1 might be the D (5 bases). Trimming removed 5 bases from V and 4 bases from J, with 24 bases in between. This CDR3 has 17 amino acids. The germline CDR1 and CDR2 sequences are SGHAT and FQNNGV. Here the CDR3 DNA reads TGTGCCAGCAGCCAAGCAGGGATTGGATTCGTAGAATACGAGCAGTACTTC. Translating it yields CASSQAGIGFVEYEQYF. Full variable domain (outside the CDR3, taken from reference TRBV11-2 and TRBJ2-7): EAGVAQSPRYKIIEKRQSVAFWCNPISGHATLYWYQQILGQGPKLLIQFQNNGVVDDSQLPKDRFSAERLKGVDSTLKIQPAKLEDSAVYLCASSQAGIGFVEYEQYFGPGTRLTVT.

The chain uses TRBV5-6 and TRBJ2-7; weak D call: TRBD2 (6 bases). Germline CDR1 SGHDT, CDR2 YYEEEE. This CDR3 spans 16 amino acids. V was cut by 4 bases and J by 2 bases, with 19 bases left in between. The CDR3 coding sequence is TGTGCCAGCAGCACAACCGGGATCGGAGGGACCTACGAGCAGTACTTC. Protein: CASSTTGIGGTYEQYF.

The gene calls are TRBV15 and TRBJ2-1; D possibly corresponds to TRBD1 (5 bases). The V and J ends lost 0 bases and 6 bases respectively, with 9 bases between them. Germline assignment: CDR1 LNHNV and CDR2 YYDKDF (reference sequence). CDR3 length equals 14 residues. CDR3 DNA: TGTGCCACCAGCAGAGATTATGGGGCCAATGAGCAGTTCTTC. As protein: CATSRDYGANEQFF. Variable domain in full (rest from reference TRBV15 and TRBJ2-1): DAMVIQNPRYQVTQFGKPVTLSCSQTLNHNVMYWYQQKSSQAPKLLFHYYDKDFNNEADTPDNFQSRRPNTSFCFLDIRSPGLGDTAMYLCATSRDYGANEQFFGPGTRLTVL.

This clone showed up just a few times. J is TRBJ1-3 and V is TRBV5-1; TRBD1 is a possible D gene (6 bases). V was clipped by 4 bases and J by 7 bases, with 6 bases between them. The CDR3 is 11 residues long. CDR1 and CDR2 (germline): SGHRS, YFSETQ. The CDR3 region is CASSGQNTIYF. The DNA of the CDR3 is TGCGCCAGCAGCGGACAGAACACCATATATTTT.

The chain couples TRBV10-1 to TRBJ2-7; 9 bases fit TRBD2. The V and J ends lost 4 bases and 2 bases, in that order; junction bases with no gene match: 3. CDR1 is WNHNN, CDR2 SYGVQD, per germline (reference sequence). The CDR3 covers 14 residues. CDR3 sequence: CASSGSSGAYEQYF. The CDR3 DNA reads TGCGCCAGCAGTGGGTCTAGCGGGGCCTACGAGCAGTACTTC.

This clone was picked up one time. The gene calls are TRBV19 and TRBJ2-5, with D possibly being TRBD2 (5 bases). Deletions cut 4 bases from V and 4 bases from J, with 16 bases between. The CDR3 totals 15 residues. Germline values: CDR1 LNHDA, CDR2 SQIVND (reference sequence). CDR3 amino acids: CASSTGGGGGETQYF. The CDR3 nucleotides read TGTGCCAGTAGTACCGGAGGAGGAGGTGGAGAGACCCAGTACTTC.

V and J are TRBV28 and TRBJ2-7; perhaps TRBD1 as D (7 bases). With 2 bases removed from V and 7 bases from J, the gap between germline ends came to 12 bases. CDR1 and CDR2 from the germline V gene are MDHEN and SYDVKM. CDR3 length: 13 amino acids. The CDR3 loop reads CASSLVQGGEQYF. The DNA of the CDR3 is TGTGCCAGCAGTTTAGTCCAGGGGGGAGAGCAGTACTTC.

This sequence joins TRBV28 and TRBJ2-1, with D hard to call. Germline lookup yields CDR1 MDHEN and CDR2 SYDVKM. The CDR3 contains 12 residues. Trimming shortened V by 10 bases and J by 6 bases, and 13 bases separated the two germline ends. CDR3 nucleotides: TGTGCCACCCAAAGGGTTGGCAATGAGCAGTTCTTC. Its translation: CATQRVGNEQFF.

CDR3 in amino acids: CASSPQGLVDNEQFF. In nucleotides, the CDR3 is TGTGCCAGCAGCCCGCAGGGACTAGTTGACAATGAGCAGTTCTTC. This chain links TRBV5-4 with TRBJ2-1, with 8 bases that match TRBD2. J was trimmed by 5 bases and V by 4 bases; bases with no gene match: 8. Germline V gene lookup returns CDR1 SGHNT and CDR2 YYREEE (reference sequence). The length of the CDR3 is 15 residues. Full variable domain (outside the CDR3, taken from reference TRBV5-4 and TRBJ2-1): ETGVTQSPTHLIKTRGQQVTLRCSSQSGHNTVSWYQQALGQGPQFIFQYYREEENGRGNFPPRFSGLQFPNYSSELNVNALELDDSALYLCASSPQGLVDNEQFFGPGTRLTVL.